The clone carrying this T cell receptor (beta chain) was seen more than once but under ten times. Its target is unknown. The V gene lost 3 bases and the J gene lost 7 bases, with 18 bases spanning the gap. Germline CDR1 and CDR2: DFQATT and SNEGSKA (reference sequence). There are 14 residues in the CDR3. The sample belongs to a study of identical twins. Study-wide points: Less excess twin sharing appeared in beta out-of-frame sequences.

TCRdb used MiXCR to reprocess the 5' RACE reads, holding one entry per CDR3 protein. The data show hundreds of thousands of distinct CDR3 sequences, 15% to 20% seen once. Donors uniformly comprised healthy Caucasians. These data also featured in a second study, about T cells expressing NK-cell markers. From that paper: From sorted CD3+CD56+NKG2C+, CD3+CD56+NKG2C- and CD3+CD56-NKG2C+ T cells came the TCR beta repertoires.

What was sequenced was PBMCs. This chain links TRBV20-1 with TRBJ1-1; no definite D call. The TCR comes from a woman aged 18-29 years in good health. The CDR3 protein is CSASRVGLEVEAFF. Here the CDR3 DNA reads TGCAGTGCTAGCAGAGTCGGACTGGAAGTTGAAGCTTTCTTT.